This entry lists 17 T cell receptor beta chains sequenced from one sample in a study of T cell responses to AZD1222 COVID-19 vaccine. The assay was immunoSEQ multiplex PCR, and TCRdb's table has in-frame clones only and misses some. The repertoire consists of about 99,000 clones, with 90% to 95% occurring once and the leading ten covering 45% to 55%. The sample here was peripheral blood, taken on day 0 of AZD1222 vaccination. All receptors derive from an adult in good health.

The CDR3 coding sequence is TGTGCCAGCAAAACAGGGGGTATAACAAATTCACCCCTCCACTTT. Protein sequence: CASKTGGITNSPLHF. J is TRBJ1-6 and V is TRBV6-5; 8 bases match TRBD1. CDR3 length: 15 amino acids. The ends lost 7 bases at V and 7 bases at J; junction bases unmatched: 9. Per the germline V gene, CDR1 is MNHEY and CDR2 is SVGAGI.

This chain uses TRBV5-1 with TRBJ1-1; 9 bases are a match to TRBD1. CDR1 SGHRS and CDR2 YFSETQ come from the germline V gene. The length of the CDR3 is 13 residues. Trimming took 4 bases from V and 10 from J; bases not matched to a gene: 8. The CDR3 loop is CASSAYRGRRAFF. DNA for the CDR3: TGCGCCAGCAGCGCCTACAGGGGGCGCCGAGCTTTCTTT.

This clone was observed a few times. V gene TRBV2 combines with J gene TRBJ1-2; D call uncertain. CDR1 SNHLY and CDR2 FYNNEI come from the germline V gene. This CDR3 spans 12 amino acids. Trimming stripped 4 bases from V and 0 bases from J, with 3 bases between. CDR3 DNA: TGTGCCAGCAGTGTATCTAACTATGGCTACACCTTC. Its protein product is CASSVSNYGYTF.

The chain combines TRBV10-3 with TRBJ2-1; TRBD2 agrees at 7 bases. The CDR3 has 15 residues. The germline gives CDR1 ENHRY, CDR2 SYGVKD. After removal of 6 bases from V and 1 base from J, the junction contained 6 bases not matched to a gene. CDR3 bases: TGTGCCATCAGAGACGCTAGCGGATCCTACAATGAGCAGTTCTTC. Its protein product is CAIRDASGSYNEQFF.

The chain carries TRBV5-1 and TRBJ1-1, with a possible D match to TRBD1 (6 bases). V was clipped by 0 bases and J by 2 bases, with 11 bases between them. The length of the CDR3 is 15 residues. Germline loops: CDR1 SGHRS, CDR2 YFSETQ. The CDR3 DNA follows: TGCGCCAGCAGCTTGGTAGTACAGGGCAACACTGAAGCTTTCTTT. This encodes CASSLVVQGNTEAFF.

The genes are TRBV30 and TRBJ1-6; D is ambiguous. Germline V gives CDR1 GTSNPN, CDR2 SVGIG (reference sequence). There are 13 residues in the CDR3. V was pared by 3 bases and J by 10 bases, with 13 bases between. CDR3 nucleotides: TGTGCCTGGAGGCTCGGGGTGGGATCACCCCTCCACTTT. This translates into CAWRLGVGSPLHF.

The chain links TRBV6-5 to TRBJ1-2; 11 bases match TRBD1. The CDR3 runs to 14 residues. V shed 2 bases and J 4 bases; nucleotides not matched to a gene: 0. CDR1 and CDR2 (germline): MNHEY, SVGAGI. CDR3 region: CASSYGQGAYGYTF. In DNA form, the CDR3 reads TGTGCCAGCAGTTACGGACAGGGGGCCTATGGCTACACCTTC.

The chain recombines TRBV28 with TRBJ1-1, with D perhaps matching TRBD1 (6 bases). The germline CDR1 and CDR2 sequences are MDHEN and SYDVKM. V was pared by 3 bases and J by 1 base, with 18 bases between. CDR3 length: 17 amino acids. The CDR3 protein is CASSFPIPGQRNTEAFF. Written as DNA, the CDR3 is TGTGCCAGCAGTTTCCCAATCCCGGGACAACGGAACACTGAAGCTTTCTTT.

The chain combines TRBV28 with TRBJ2-7, with D unresolved. The ends were cut back, 5 bases at V and 6 bases at J, with 14 bases in the middle. The CDR3 has 13 amino acids. The germline gives CDR1 MDHEN, CDR2 SYDVKM. The CDR3 region has the DNA TGTGCCAGCAGTCCCCCCGCGTTGGGCGAGCAGTACTTC. This sequence encodes CASSPPALGEQYF.

This rearrangement joins TRBV27 to TRBJ1-5, with TRBD1 matching over 7 bases. The germline gives CDR1 MNHEY, CDR2 SMNVEV (reference sequence). The CDR3 totals 15 residues. The junction had 11 bases not matched to a gene; V was cut back by 6 bases and J by 6 bases. The CDR3 here is CASSRSDRLGQPQHF. The CDR3 nucleotides read TGTGCCAGCAGCCGATCGGACAGGCTGGGTCAGCCCCAGCATTTT.

V usage is TRBV6-5 and J usage is TRBJ2-5; 7 bases agree with TRBD1. The V gene end was trimmed by 6 bases and the J gene end by 1 base; junction bases not matched to a gene: 8. The germline gives CDR1 MNHEY, CDR2 SVGAGI. There are 15 residues in the CDR3. As DNA, the CDR3 is TGTGCCAGCAGCACAACAGGGGACCCCCAAGAGACCCAGTACTTC. Translated, it gives CASSTTGDPQETQYF.

This clone was seen a handful of times. This chain uses TRBV28 with TRBJ2-3, with 11 nucleotides matching TRBD2. The CDR3 consists of 15 residues. V shed 4 bases and J 2 bases; nucleotides not matched to a gene: 2. Germline V CDR1 and CDR2: MDHEN, SYDVKM. The CDR3 protein is CASSSSGRLTDTQYF. CDR3 nucleotides: TGTGCCAGCAGTTCTAGCGGGAGGCTCACAGATACGCAGTATTTT.

The chain has TRBV28 and TRBJ1-1; the match to TRBD1 covers 8 bases. This CDR3 has 14 residues. The V gene end was trimmed by 8 bases and the J gene end by 7 bases; junction bases not matched to a gene: 12. Per germline, CDR1 MDHEN and CDR2 SYDVKM. The CDR3 loop is CASQNTGGLGEAFF. The CDR3 bases are TGTGCCAGCCAAAATACAGGGGGGCTGGGTGAAGCTTTCTTT. Based on the CDR3 plus reference TRBV28 and TRBJ1-1, the full variable domain is DVKVTQSSRYLVKRTGEKVFLECVQDMDHENMFWYRQDPGLGLRLIYFSYDVKMKEKGDIPEGYSVSREKKERFSLILESASTNQTSMYLCASQNTGGLGEAFFGQGTRLTVV.

This clone has only one observation. V gene TRBV5-1 combines with J gene TRBJ1-5; TRBD1 matches 7 bases. The CDR3 totals 18 residues. Germline V gene lookup returns CDR1 SGHRS and CDR2 YFSETQ. The J segment lost 3 bases and the V segment lost 4 bases, leaving 16 bases of the junction unmatched. The CDR3 DNA is TGCGCCAGCAGCCTGAAATCCGGGACAGAGTACTCCAATCAGCCCCAGCATTTT. Its protein product is CASSLKSGTEYSNQPQHF.

The chain carries TRBV4-3 and TRBJ2-7, with D possibly being TRBD2 (6 bases). The CDR3 sequence is 15 residues long. With 0 bases removed from V and 6 bases from J, the gap between germline ends came to 15 bases. CDR1 and CDR2 from the germline V gene are LGHNA and YSLEER. The CDR3 sequence is CASSQEEGASGEQYF. The CDR3 DNA sequence: TGCGCCAGCAGCCAAGAGGAGGGAGCTTCCGGCGAGCAGTACTTC.

V gene TRBV10-1 combines with J gene TRBJ1-2; 11 nucleotides match TRBD1. The V gene end was trimmed by 5 bases and the J gene end by 7 bases; junction bases not matched to a gene: 3. The CDR3 has 13 residues. Germline CDR1 and CDR2: WNHNN and SYGVQD (reference sequence). The CDR3, as DNA: TGCGCCAGCAGTCAGGACAGGGGGCTTGGCTACACCTTC. It is translated as CASSQDRGLGYTF.

The V gene is TRBV28, the J gene TRBJ2-3, with 9 bases identical to TRBD2. The CDR3 spans 15 residues. Germline-derived CDR1 and CDR2 are MDHEN and SYDVKM. The trim removed 6 bases at V and 3 bases at J, leaving 7 bases unmatched. CDR3: CASRLAGAVTDTQYF. The CDR3 coding sequence is TGTGCCAGCAGGTTAGCGGGAGCGGTGACAGATACGCAGTATTTT.